This entry is about one T cell receptor (beta chain). The data belong to a study of blood T cell repertoires in COVID-19. Study-level background: Some COVID-19 samples were acute and others convalescent; all came from the United States, Italy and Spain. T cells, B-cell-depleted T cells, or PBMCs provided the cDNA or gDNA that served as material.

Trimming cost V 2 bases and J 0 bases, with 11 bases left between them. The CDR3 sequence is 16 residues long. Germline V gives CDR1 SGHTA, CDR2 FQGNSA. Original analysis: The authors estimated nucleated cell counts from reference gene primer amplification. Repertoires were generated with immunoSEQ multiplex PCR, while TCRdb's copy carries only in-frame clones and drops some. V and J calls and clone size come straight from that table; D and trimming were deduced from the DNA. This table has 130,000 to 150,000 clones, around 85% appearing once. The material sequenced was peripheral blood. This receptor was taken from a woman of 80 years or more with acute or convalescent COVID-19. The chain has TRBV7-2 and TRBJ1-3, with TRBD1 as a possible D gene (5 bases). The CDR3 sequence is CASSLQWDYSGNTIYF. The CDR3 DNA reads as TGTGCCAGCAGCTTACAGTGGGACTACTCTGGAAACACCATATATTTT.